This is a list of T cell receptor beta chains from one sample in a study of shared clonotypes between healthy human individuals. TCRdb's table, derived via immunoSEQ multiplex PCR, lists solely in-frame clones and lacks some. Of 2 million to 2.5 million clones listed, over 85% are singletons. The sample consisted of naive CD4+ T cells sorted from blood. The receptors were gathered from a man aged 18-30 years in good health. Both conserved end residues are part of each CDR3.

v_call,j_call,cdr3_aa
TRBV11-2,TRBJ2-7,CASTDTGTVSYEQYF
TRBV5-4,TRBJ2-7,CASSLKSGYEQYF
TRBV7-2,TRBJ2-7,CASSLQGRSYEQYF
TRBV2,TRBJ2-7,CASSRNGAYEQYF
TRBV6-1,TRBJ2-3,CANPPGATDTQYF
TRBV9,TRBJ1-6,CASSLRDQSRSPLHF
TRBV2,TRBJ1-6,CASSREASNSPLHF
TRBV4-2,TRBJ2-5,CASSQDRLQETQYF
TRBV10-3,TRBJ2-7,CAISESLGWHF
TRBV6-1,TRBJ1-1,CASRILRRDTEAFF
TRBV19,TRBJ2-5,CASSPRDRGHQYF
TRBV4-1,TRBJ1-2,CASSQATGFYGYTF
TRBV2,TRBJ1-2,CASSVAGEHYGYTF
TRBV5-1,TRBJ1-6,CASSLLGIWNSPLHF
TRBV6-1,TRBJ2-7,CASSEFGTVGYEQYF
TRBV2,TRBJ2-7,CASNRQGEHEQYF
TRBV29-1,TRBJ2-1,CSVERISYNEQFF
TRBV7-9,TRBJ1-3,CALPLSGNTIYF
TRBV5-1,TRBJ1-6,CASSLGDRDSPLHF
TRBV27,TRBJ2-1,CASRSTGTNHNEQFF
TRBV28,TRBJ1-6,CASSFLSRGNNSPLHF
TRBV4-3,TRBJ2-7,CASSQDYNRGSEQYF
TRBV6-4,TRBJ2-3,CASSDDAGRTQYF
TRBV12-2,TRBJ1-5,CASFQGGQPQHF
TRBV10-3,TRBJ2-7,CATGLAGSSYEQYF
TRBV6-4,TRBJ2-1,CASSPRRGGSNEQFF
TRBV7-3,TRBJ2-7,CASSPQRDSSYEQYF
TRBV6-5,TRBJ1-3,CATWVGNTIYF